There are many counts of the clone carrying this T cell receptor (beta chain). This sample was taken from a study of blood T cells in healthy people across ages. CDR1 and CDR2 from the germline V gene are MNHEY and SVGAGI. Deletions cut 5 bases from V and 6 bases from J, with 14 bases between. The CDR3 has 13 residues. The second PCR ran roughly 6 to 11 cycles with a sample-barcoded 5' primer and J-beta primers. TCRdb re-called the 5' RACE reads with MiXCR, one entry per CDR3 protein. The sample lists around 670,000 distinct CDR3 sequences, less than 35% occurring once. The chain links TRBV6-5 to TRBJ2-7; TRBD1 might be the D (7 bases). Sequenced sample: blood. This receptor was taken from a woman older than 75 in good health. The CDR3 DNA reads TGTGCCAGCAGTACCCGGAGGGGGCTCGAGCAGTACTTC. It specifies CASSTRRGLEQYF.